This T cell receptor beta chain was sequenced in a study of OX40 agonist ivuxolimab in advanced cancers. Study results and limitations: In the 0.1-3.0 mg/kg groups, partial responders showed among the lowest expansion. Nonresponders included some who also had low normalized T-cell clonal expansion. The authors did not determine the antigen specificity of the expanded peripheral T cells. CD8+ T cells were the subset that, on average, had more expanded clones than CD4+.

Of note for this clone: The antigen is undetermined.

Measured with immunoSEQ multiplex PCR; TCRdb has only the in-frame clones, and not every one. The sample has roughly 40,000 clones; around 89% are singletons. Germline assignment: CDR1 SGHAT and CDR2 FQNNGV. This CDR3 contains 15 residues. The V end lost 5 bases, the J end lost 8 bases, and 19 bases lay between the germline ends. The source is an adult with an advanced solid tumor such as melanoma, head and neck, liver or kidney cancer. This specimen was CD4+ or CD8+ T cells sorted from blood, taken in a trial of the OX40 agonist ivuxolimab. This chain joins TRBV11-2 and TRBJ2-1; tentatively, D is TRBD1 or TRBD2 (6 bases each). The CDR3 sequence: CASSGGTLNGHEQFF. The CDR3 DNA reads TGTGCCAGCAGCGGGGGGACACTAAATGGCCATGAGCAGTTCTTC.